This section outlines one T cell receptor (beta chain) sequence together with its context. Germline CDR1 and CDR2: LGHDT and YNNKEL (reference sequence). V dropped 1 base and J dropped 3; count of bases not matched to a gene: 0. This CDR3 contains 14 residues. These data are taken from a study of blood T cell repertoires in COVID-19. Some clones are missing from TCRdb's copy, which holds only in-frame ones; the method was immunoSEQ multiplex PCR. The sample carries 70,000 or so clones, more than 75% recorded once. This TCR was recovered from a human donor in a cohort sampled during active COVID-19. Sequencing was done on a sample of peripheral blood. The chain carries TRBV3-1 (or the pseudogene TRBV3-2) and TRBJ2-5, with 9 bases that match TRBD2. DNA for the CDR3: TGTGCCAGCAGCCAAGGCGGGAGGGAAGAGACCCAGTACTTC. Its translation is CASSQGGREETQYF.